A selection of T cell receptor beta chains follows, all from one sample in a study of blood T cell repertoires in COVID-19. Assay: immunoSEQ multiplex PCR; the TCRdb copy retains only in-frame clones and omits some. This sample has about 28,000 clones; around 89% occur once, and the top ten carry less than 3.5%. Sequencing used peripheral blood. These TCRs come from a human donor in a cohort sampled during active COVID-19. CDR3s include the opening cysteine and the closing phenylalanine or tryptophan. D genes are given only for firm matches. Not every row has a clone size; where given, it reads once, few, many or a size class.

cdr3_aa,cdr3_nt,clone_size,d_call,v_call,j_call
CASSKSGTGVKNTEAFF,TGTGCCAGCAGCAAAAGTGGGACAGGGGTTAAGAACACTGAAGCTTTCTTT,-,-,TRBV21-1,TRBJ1-1
CSALIGKLFF,TGCAGTGCTCTGATCGGGAAACTGTTTTTT,-,-,TRBV20-1,TRBJ1-4
CASAPGSWTQYF,TGTGCTTCTGCTCCAGGTAGTTGGACCCAGTACTTC,-,-,TRBV12-5,TRBJ2-5
CARSCLGTSEYNEQFF,TGTGCCAGAAGCTGTTTGGGGACTAGCGAATACAATGAGCAGTTCTTC,once,TRBD2,TRBV5-3,TRBJ2-1
CASSQETGMRYEQYF,TGTGCCAGCAGCCAAGAGACAGGGATGCGATACGAGCAGTACTTC,few,TRBD1,TRBV3-1/TRBV3-2,TRBJ2-7
CASSGRQGSYGYTF,TGTGCCAGCAGCGGACGACAGGGGTCCTATGGCTACACCTTC,-,TRBD1,TRBV9,TRBJ1-2
CAWSPPWGGRRTEAFF,TGTGCCTGGAGTCCTCCCTGGGGGGGAAGGAGGACTGAAGCTTTCTTT,-,-,TRBV30,TRBJ1-1
CASSSVRGRETQYF,TGTGCCAGCAGTTCTGTCAGGGGTCGCGAGACCCAGTACTTC,-,-,TRBV7-9,TRBJ2-5
CASSDRETNEKLFF,TGTGCCAGCAGTGACCGGGAGACTAATGAAAAACTGTTTTTT,-,-,TRBV25-1,TRBJ1-4
CASSRESGEETQYF,TGTGCCAGCAGTCGAGAAAGCGGGGAGGAGACCCAGTACTTC,-,TRBD2,TRBV2,TRBJ2-5
CASKTGVDTEAFF,TGTGCCAGTAAGACAGGGGTGGACACTGAAGCTTTCTTT,few,TRBD1,TRBV5-4,TRBJ1-1
CASSSTGLNSPLHF,TGTGCCAGCAGTTCGACAGGGCTTAATTCACCCCTCCACTTT,-,TRBD1,TRBV6-5,TRBJ1-6
CASSLSRQGNGYTF,TGTGCCAGCAGCTTATCGAGACAGGGAAATGGCTACACCTTC,-,TRBD1,TRBV7-2,TRBJ1-2
CSVERVAGRGEQFF,TGCAGCGTTGAGAGGGTAGCGGGGAGGGGTGAGCAGTTCTTC,once,TRBD2,TRBV29-1,TRBJ2-1
CASRSIGLRETQYF,TGTGCCAGCAGATCAATCGGGTTGCGAGAGACCCAGTACTTC,-,-,TRBV27,TRBJ2-5